These 8 T cell receptor beta chains were all obtained from the same sample, sequenced in a study of T-cell memory formation after mild COVID-19. MiXCR, run by TCRdb on the 5' RACE reads, gives a single entry per CDR3 protein. The repertoire holds some 68,000 distinct CDR3 sequences, with over 15% as singletons. Sequenced input: PBMCs or a T cell subset sorted from them (not recorded which). The source of these receptors is an adult woman who had mild COVID-19 (a few samples of this study predate the infection). Cell type and time point are not known.

This clonotype was observed a few times. This sequence joins TRBV12-3 or TRBV12-4 and TRBJ2-7; 10 bases align to TRBD1. The CDR3 spans 15 residues. With V trimmed by 4 bases and J by 4 bases, 7 bases remained unmatched. This chain's CDR3 is CASSSGTGVGYEQYF. The CDR3 DNA sequence: TGTGCCAGCAGTTCCGGGACAGGGGTCGGTTACGAGCAGTACTTC.

The V call is TRBV29-1, the J call TRBJ2-1; TRBD1 is a possible D gene (5 bases). V shed 1 base and J shed 4 bases, with 14 bases lying between them. The V gene's germline CDR1 is SQVTM and CDR2 ANQGSEA. The CDR3 length is 15 residues. The CDR3 region has the DNA TGCAGCGTTGAAGCCGGACAAAAGAATTACAATGAGCAGTTCTTC. Amino acid sequence: CSVEAGQKNYNEQFF.

This clonotype was counted a few times. The rearrangement uses TRBV5-5 and TRBJ2-1, with 7 bases fitting TRBD2. The CDR3 has 15 amino acids. The junction had 7 bases not matched to a gene; V was cut back by 3 bases and J by 4 bases. Germline V gives CDR1 SGHKS, CDR2 YYEKEE (reference sequence). CDR3 sequence (DNA): TGTGCCAGCAGCTCGGGACTACCGAGTTACAATGAGCAGTTCTTC. This codes for CASSSGLPSYNEQFF.

V gene TRBV7-2 combines with J gene TRBJ1-3; 10 nucleotides line up with TRBD1. Looked up from germline, CDR1 is SGHTA and CDR2 is FQGNSA. The junction had 8 bases not matched to a gene; V was cut back by 5 bases and J by 1 base. This CDR3 region has 17 residues. Here the CDR3 DNA reads TGTGCCAGCAGCCGGTTCCGGGACAGGGGATCTGGAAACACCATATATTTT. This codes for CASSRFRDRGSGNTIYF. The complete variable domain, with remaining parts taken from reference TRBV7-2 and TRBJ1-3, reads GAGVSQSPSNKVTEKGKDVELRCDPISGHTALYWYRQSLGQGLEFLIYFQGNSAPDKSGLPSDRFSAERTGGSVSTLTIQRTQQEDSAVYLCASSRFRDRGSGNTIYFGEGSWLTVV.

The V and J genes are TRBV6-2 or TRBV6-3 and TRBJ2-3; D is ambiguous. The length of the CDR3 is 16 residues. The germline V gene encodes CDR1 MNHEY and CDR2 SVGEGT. Deletions cut 5 bases from V and 2 bases from J, with 17 bases between. CDR3 amino acids: CASSTPDVGDTDTQYF. The CDR3 nucleotides read TGTGCCAGCAGTACCCCGGACGTAGGAGACACAGATACGCAGTATTTT.

This clonotype was counted between two and nine times. CDR3: CASSYTSGRLNEQFF. CDR3 bases: TGTGCCAGCAGTTACACTAGCGGGAGACTGAATGAGCAGTTCTTC. This rearrangement joins TRBV5-8 to TRBJ2-1, with TRBD2 matching over 11 bases. V shed 5 bases, J shed 7 bases, and the junction held 8 bases outside the gene matches. Germline CDR1 is SGHTS and CDR2 is YDEGEE. The CDR3 has 15 amino acids. The full variable domain, with the rest looked up from reference TRBV5-8 and TRBJ2-1, is EAGVTQSPTHLIKTRGQQATLRCSPISGHTSVYWYQQALGLGLQFLLWYDEGEERNRGNFPPRFSGRQFPNYSSELNVNALELEDSALYLCASSYTSGRLNEQFFGPGTRLTVL.

CDR3 loop: CAWSDQRGAYEQYF. In nucleotides, the CDR3 is TGTGCCTGGAGCGATCAGCGGGGGGCCTACGAGCAGTACTTC. The J gene is TRBJ2-7, the V gene TRBV30; 9 bases agree with TRBD2. V lost 3 bases to trimming and J lost 2 bases; unmatched junction nucleotides: 5. Germline V gene lookup returns CDR1 GTSNPN and CDR2 SVGIG (reference sequence). This CDR3 comprises 14 residues.

CDR3 residues: CASSPWTGNYNEQFF. The CDR3 bases are TGCGCCAGCAGCCCTTGGACAGGCAACTACAATGAGCAGTTCTTC. The V and J genes are TRBV5-1 and TRBJ2-1; 7 positions match TRBD1. Germline lookup yields CDR1 SGHRS and CDR2 YFSETQ. The CDR3 consists of 15 residues. The J segment lost 3 bases and the V segment lost 4 bases, leaving 7 bases of the junction unmatched.